This T cell receptor beta chain was sequenced for a study of blood T cell repertoires in COVID-19. Study in general: The cDNA or gDNA used as material had been derived from T cells, B-cell-depleted T cells, or PBMCs.

Participants were placed into cohorts based on the clinical history they reported. TCRdb's copy holds only in-frame clones and misses some; the assay was immunoSEQ multiplex PCR. The profile shows 350,000 or so clones, roughly nine tenths of them singletons. Input material: PBMCs or T cells enriched from blood (not recorded which). This receptor was taken from a woman aged 30 to 39 who had recovered from COVID-19.

The CDR3 loop reads CASSEAGEPGEAFF. The CDR3 DNA sequence: TGTGCCAGCAGTGAAGCCGGGGAGCCCGGAGAAGCTTTCTTT. The chain couples TRBV6-1 to TRBJ1-1, with D hard to call. The germline V gene encodes CDR1 MNHNS and CDR2 SASEGT. This CDR3 is built from 14 residues. V was clipped by 0 bases and J by 8 bases, with 13 bases between them.